This T cell receptor (beta chain) was sequenced for a study of lymphopenia after photon versus proton radiotherapy. The V gene's germline CDR1 is MNHNS and CDR2 SASEGT. CDR3 size: 17 residues. V was clipped by 0 bases and J by 4 bases, with 15 bases between them. Clones were read by immunoSEQ multiplex PCR, and TCRdb kept only the in-frame ones, dropping some. The sample has 2,500 to 3,000 clones, approximately 94% seen once. Note on this clone: What it binds is not known.

Overall study findings and caveats: After the lymphocyte nadir, photon-treated repertoires showed oligoclonal expansion, especially of CD8+ Temra cells.

The TCR comes from a woman between 65 and 79 years old with pancreatic cancer. The material was peripheral blood, obtained from a patient treated with photon-based radiotherapy. The chain couples TRBV6-1 to TRBJ2-2, with D perhaps matching TRBD1 or TRBD2 (6 bases each). DNA of the CDR3: TGTGCCAGCAGTGAAGCGCCGTGGGGGGCGCGCACCGGGGAGCTGTTTTTT. It encodes CASSEAPWGARTGELFF.